This TCR beta chain stems from a study of T cell repertoires in cytomegalovirus infection. The wider study: Recently described HLA-C-restricted plus well-studied HLA-B-restricted CMV epitopes were used. Indications of both CMV infection and matching HLA type were provided by public TCR beta signatures.

Concerning this clonotype: Its antigen is still unknown.

TCRdb itself ran the reads through MiXCR, one entry per CDR3 protein. The table has 650,000 to 850,000 distinct CDR3 sequences, about 29% seen once. Study-wide results and caveats: Clonotype analysis showed dominance of the ex vivo response by HLA-C-restricted CMV-specific TCR beta clonotypes. CMV carriers with the relevant HLA were identified by cumulative public TCR beta family frequency.

Germline CDR1 and CDR2: MGHDK and SYGVNS. The CDR3 covers 16 residues. V shed 0 bases and J shed 0 bases, with 11 bases lying between them. Sequenced here: cultured CD8+ T cells from PBMCs, sampled from culture after CMV antigen stimulation. The TCR was taken from a human donor in good health (CMV status not recorded). Some clones in this sample may be carry-over from other donors' samples. The gene calls are TRBV25-1 and TRBJ1-1; no clear D gene. The CDR3 sequence: CASSEYYGDMNTEAFF. Written as DNA, the CDR3 is TGTGCCAGCAGTGAATACTATGGAGACATGAACACTGAAGCTTTCTTT.